These T cell receptor beta chains were read from a single sample in a study of blood T cell repertoires in COVID-19. The repertoire was sequenced with immunoSEQ multiplex PCR; TCRdb's copy has only in-frame clones and lacks some. The sample holds 200,000 or so clones; roughly 85% are singletons and the top ten take 4.5% to 5%. The sequenced material came from PBMCs or T cells enriched from blood (not recorded which). Receptor source: a woman in her fifties or sixties who had been exposed to COVID-19. The CDR3 runs from the conserved cysteine through the conserved F or W. D genes are given only for firm matches. Clone size is given for some rows only: seen once, a few or many times, or a class if the clone is expanded.

j_gene: TRBJ1-2
abundance: NA
v_gene: TRBV10-3
d_gene: TRBD1
CDR3aa: CAISPGGGYYGYTF
CDR3nt: TGTGCCATCAGTCCAGGGGGCGGGTACTATGGCTACACCTTC

j_gene: TRBJ1-1
abundance: NA
v_gene: TRBV15
d_gene: NA
CDR3aa: CATSMEGRTEAFF
CDR3nt: TGTGCCACCAGCATGGAGGGAAGAACTGAAGCTTTCTTT

j_gene: TRBJ1-4
abundance: NA
v_gene: TRBV6-5
d_gene: NA
CDR3aa: CASSYSGQSGEKLFF
CDR3nt: TGTGCCAGCAGTTACAGTGGACAATCGGGTGAAAAACTGTTTTTT

j_gene: TRBJ1-2
abundance: NA
v_gene: TRBV4-3
d_gene: NA
CDR3aa: CASSTGTRVNYGYTF
CDR3nt: TGCGCCAGCAGTACAGGGACTAGGGTTAACTATGGCTACACCTTC

j_gene: TRBJ2-5
abundance: NA
v_gene: TRBV18
d_gene: NA
CDR3aa: CASSRGYQETQYF
CDR3nt: TGTGCCAGCTCAAGAGGGTATCAAGAGACCCAGTACTTC

j_gene: TRBJ2-2
abundance: NA
v_gene: TRBV9
d_gene: TRBD2
CDR3aa: CASSVVASGGTGELFF
CDR3nt: TGTGCCAGCAGCGTTGTGGCTAGCGGGGGCACCGGGGAGCTGTTTTTT

j_gene: TRBJ1-2
abundance: NA
v_gene: TRBV7-9
d_gene: NA
CDR3aa: CASSLEGGGPRNGYTF
CDR3nt: TGTGCCAGCAGCTTAGAAGGCGGGGGGCCGAGGAACGGCTACACCTTC

j_gene: TRBJ1-1
abundance: NA
v_gene: TRBV19
d_gene: NA
CDR3aa: CASSIQGISNTEAFF
CDR3nt: TGTGCCAGTAGTATACAGGGAATATCGAACACTGAAGCTTTCTTT

j_gene: TRBJ1-1
abundance: NA
v_gene: TRBV6-5
d_gene: NA
CDR3aa: CASSYRGLNTEAFF
CDR3nt: TGTGCCAGCAGTTACAGGGGTCTGAACACTGAAGCTTTCTTT

j_gene: TRBJ1-1
abundance: NA
v_gene: TRBV15
d_gene: NA
CDR3aa: CATSRERTNTEAFF
CDR3nt: TGTGCCACCAGCAGAGAGAGAACTAACACTGAAGCTTTCTTT

j_gene: TRBJ2-7
abundance: NA
v_gene: TRBV29-1
d_gene: NA
CDR3aa: CSVGQVPDQEQYF
CDR3nt: TGCAGCGTTGGACAGGTACCAGACCAGGAGCAGTACTTC

j_gene: TRBJ1-5
abundance: NA
v_gene: TRBV7-8
d_gene: NA
CDR3aa: CASSLVRAGINQPQHF
CDR3nt: TGTGCCAGCAGCTTAGTCCGGGCAGGGATTAATCAGCCCCAGCATTTT

j_gene: TRBJ1-2
abundance: NA
v_gene: TRBV5-4
d_gene: NA
CDR3aa: CASSLAGREYGYTF
CDR3nt: TGTGCCAGCAGCTTGGCCGGCAGGGAATATGGCTACACCTTC

j_gene: TRBJ1-2
abundance: NA
v_gene: TRBV5-8
d_gene: NA
CDR3aa: CASTKGGINYGYTF
CDR3nt: TGTGCCAGCACCAAAGGAGGAATTAACTATGGCTACACCTTC

j_gene: TRBJ2-1
abundance: few
v_gene: TRBV7-6
d_gene: TRBD2
CDR3aa: CASSLRTSSYNEQFF
CDR3nt: TGTGCCAGCAGCTTAAGGACTAGCTCTTACAATGAGCAGTTCTTC

j_gene: TRBJ2-7
abundance: NA
v_gene: TRBV19
d_gene: TRBD1
CDR3aa: CASRRDRGSGEQYF
CDR3nt: TGTGCCAGTAGACGAGACAGGGGGTCGGGCGAGCAGTACTTC

j_gene: TRBJ1-1
abundance: NA
v_gene: TRBV27
d_gene: NA
CDR3aa: CASSLFGPNTEAFF
CDR3nt: TGTGCCAGCAGTTTATTCGGTCCGAACACTGAAGCTTTCTTT

j_gene: TRBJ1-1
abundance: NA
v_gene: TRBV12-3/TRBV12-4
d_gene: NA
CDR3aa: CASPAGFTEAFF
CDR3nt: TGTGCCAGCCCCGCCGGGTTCACTGAAGCTTTCTTT

j_gene: TRBJ1-6
abundance: once
v_gene: TRBV28
d_gene: TRBD1
CDR3aa: CASRARTGADNSPLHF
CDR3nt: TGTGCCAGCAGGGCCCGGACAGGAGCTGACAATTCACCCCTCCACTTT

j_gene: TRBJ1-6
abundance: once
v_gene: TRBV4-3
d_gene: TRBD1
CDR3aa: CASSQRFPGQGSHSPLHF
CDR3nt: TGCGCCAGCAGCCAACGCTTTCCGGGACAGGGGTCTCATTCACCCCTCCACTTT

j_gene: TRBJ1-1
abundance: NA
v_gene: TRBV9
d_gene: TRBD1
CDR3aa: CASSQGLTGGRVDTEAFF
CDR3nt: TGTGCCAGCAGCCAAGGTCTTACAGGGGGCAGAGTGGACACTGAAGCTTTCTTT

j_gene: TRBJ2-1
abundance: NA
v_gene: TRBV27
d_gene: TRBD1
CDR3aa: CASSLSRQGAHEQFF
CDR3nt: TGTGCCAGCAGTTTATCCCGGCAGGGGGCGCATGAGCAGTTCTTC

j_gene: TRBJ1-2
abundance: NA
v_gene: TRBV5-4
d_gene: TRBD1
CDR3aa: CASSSDRGWGYTF
CDR3nt: TGTGCCAGCAGCTCGGACAGGGGATGGGGCTACACCTTC

j_gene: TRBJ1-1
abundance: NA
v_gene: TRBV7-9
d_gene: NA
CDR3aa: CASSGQFDLQPAFF
CDR3nt: TGTGCCAGCAGCGGACAGTTCGACCTCCAGCCAGCTTTCTTT

j_gene: TRBJ2-7
abundance: NA
v_gene: TRBV11-2
d_gene: TRBD2
CDR3aa: CASSPSRLLAQGSIEQYF
CDR3nt: TGTGCCAGCAGCCCGAGCCGACTACTAGCGCAGGGTTCGATCGAGCAGTACTTC

j_gene: TRBJ1-1
abundance: NA
v_gene: TRBV6-5
d_gene: NA
CDR3aa: CASSYSQNHGTEAFF
CDR3nt: TGTGCCAGCAGTTACTCCCAGAACCACGGGACTGAAGCTTTCTTT

j_gene: TRBJ2-3
abundance: NA
v_gene: TRBV12-5
d_gene: TRBD2
CDR3aa: CASANSGGVTDTQYF
CDR3nt: TGTGCTAGTGCCAATAGCGGGGGGGTGACAGATACGCAGTATTTT

j_gene: TRBJ2-3
abundance: NA
v_gene: TRBV30
d_gene: TRBD2
CDR3aa: CAWRRAGGIQGDTQYF
CDR3nt: TGTGCCTGGAGAAGAGCGGGGGGAATCCAGGGGGATACGCAGTATTTT

j_gene: TRBJ2-1
abundance: NA
v_gene: TRBV10-3
d_gene: NA
CDR3aa: CAIRTAQGGEQFF
CDR3nt: TGTGCCATCAGGACCGCACAGGGGGGGGAGCAGTTCTTC